This T cell receptor (beta chain) was captured in a study of identical twins. The CDR3 extends over 14 amino acids. Germline loops: CDR1 SGHVS, CDR2 FQNEAQ. The V gene lost 3 bases and the J gene lost 3 bases, with 10 bases spanning the gap. A single record per CDR3 protein comes from TCRdb applying MiXCR to the 5' RACE reads. Among about 340,000 distinct CDR3 sequences listed, approximately 8.8% were seen once. This clonotype has a count of ten or more. Its matching antigen is unknown. General study results and limits: There was an excess of low generation probability in the out-of-frame alpha sequences that twins shared. High-abundance cord blood beta clonotypes had fewer insertions; memory repertoires showed none. The analysis was cross-sectional rather than longitudinal within donors. Within beta out-of-frame sequences, the excess sharing observed between twins was weaker.

The chain combines TRBV7-8 with TRBJ2-3; D remains unclear. Sequencing used naive T cells sorted from blood. This TCR derives from a woman in her forties or fifties in good health. The CDR3 sequence is CASSFFLGTDTQYF. CDR3 DNA: TGTGCCAGCAGCTTTTTCTTGGGAACAGATACGCAGTATTTT.